These 24 T cell receptor beta chains originate from one sample sequenced in a study of cytomegalovirus exposure and HLA in healthy donors. Vbeta (60) and Jbeta (13) primers were used in the PCR. Libraries were prepared by immunoSEQ multiplex PCR; TCRdb keeps only in-frame clonotypes and omits some of them. In the table there are some 99,000 clones, roughly 79% of which are singletons. Material for sequencing was PBMCs. The receptors come from a woman between 25 and 40 years old in good health and CMV-seronegative.

This clone was seen a few times. The gene calls are TRBV19 and TRBJ2-3, with TRBD1 matching 12 bases. V lost 7 bases, J lost 5 bases, and 10 bases stayed unmatched. Germline lookup yields CDR1 LNHDA and CDR2 SQIVND (reference sequence). This CDR3 spans 16 amino acids. CDR3 sequence: CASNTPGQGAGDTQYF. As DNA, the CDR3 is TGTGCCAGTAATACTCCGGGACAGGGGGCAGGAGATACGCAGTATTTT.

This clone appeared a single time. J is TRBJ2-1 and V is TRBV18; 11 bases agree with TRBD2. After removal of 3 bases from V and 5 bases from J, the junction contained 12 bases not matched to a gene. CDR1 is KGHSH and CDR2 is LQKENI in the germline V gene. The CDR3 has 18 residues. The CDR3 region is CASSPFAHALAGDNEQFF. In DNA form, the CDR3 reads TGTGCCAGCTCACCGTTTGCCCATGCACTAGCGGGGGACAATGAGCAGTTCTTC.

The chain employs TRBV5-6 and TRBJ1-2, with 9 bases lining up with TRBD1. The CDR3 extends over 16 amino acids. V shed 7 bases and J 2 bases; nucleotides not matched to a gene: 12. Germline V lookup: CDR1 SGHDT, CDR2 YYEEEE. For the CDR3, the DNA is TGTGCCAGCGGACGTTCCGGGACAGGGATAAACTATGGCTACACCTTC. Residues: CASGRSGTGINYGYTF.

V and J are TRBV9 and TRBJ1-1; D gene unclear. Trimming left V 0 bases short and J 1 base short, with 7 bases between. CDR1 and CDR2 (germline): SGDLS, YYNGEE. CDR3 length equals 14 residues. As DNA, the CDR3 is TGTGCCAGCAGCGTAGTATCAGGGAACACTGAAGCTTTCTTT. Its translation: CASSVVSGNTEAFF.

This chain joins TRBV4-3 and TRBJ2-3; 7 bases are a match to TRBD2. The CDR3 consists of 16 residues. With 0 bases clipped from V and 5 bases from J, the junction kept 8 bases outside the gene matches. Germline-derived CDR1 and CDR2 are LGHNA and YSLEER. The CDR3 loop is CASSQDLAGVIDTQYF. The DNA for the CDR3 is TGCGCCAGCAGCCAAGATCTCGCGGGAGTTATAGATACGCAGTATTTT.

The chain recombines TRBV5-5 with TRBJ2-7; 9 positions agree with TRBD2. Germline loops: CDR1 SGHKS, CDR2 YYEKEE (reference sequence). This CDR3 comprises 15 residues. J was trimmed by 7 bases and V by 4 bases; bases with no gene match: 12. CDR3 residues: CASSPLAGTSFEQYF. DNA for the CDR3: TGTGCCAGCAGCCCGCTAGCGGGAACGTCCTTTGAGCAGTACTTC.

V gene TRBV7-9 combines with J gene TRBJ1-3; D gene uncertain. This CDR3 contains 14 residues. Per the germline V gene, CDR1 is SEHNR and CDR2 is FQNEAQ (reference sequence). Trimming left V 3 bases short and J 0 bases short, with 6 bases between. As DNA, the CDR3 is TGTGCCAGCAGCTTGGGAGGCTCTGGAAACACCATATATTTT. Translating it yields CASSLGGSGNTIYF. Drawing the rest from reference TRBV7-9 and TRBJ1-3, the complete variable domain is DTGVSQNPRHKITKRGQNVTFRCDPISEHNRLYWYRQTLGQGPEFLTYFQNEAQLEKSRLLSDRFSAERPKGSFSTLEIQRTEQGDSAMYLCASSLGGSGNTIYFGEGSWLTVV.

J is TRBJ2-2 and V is TRBV7-6; 11 positions agree with TRBD2. This CDR3 spans 18 amino acids. CDR1 and CDR2 (germline): SGHVS, FNYEAQ. V shed 1 base, J shed 3 bases, and the junction held 7 bases outside the gene matches. The CDR3 loop is CASSLVVAGGPDTGELFF. DNA of the CDR3: TGTGCCAGCAGCTTAGTAGTAGCGGGAGGGCCCGACACCGGGGAGCTGTTTTTT.

The chain links TRBV7-2 to TRBJ1-2; D unresolved. The CDR3 is 14 amino acids. Per the germline V gene, CDR1 is SGHTA and CDR2 is FQGNSA. Trimming shortened V by 3 bases and J by 3 bases, and 11 bases separated the two germline ends. CDR3 in DNA: TGTGCCAGCAGCTTGGGCCGAAAGGACTATGGCTACACCTTC. It codes for CASSLGRKDYGYTF.

The chain employs TRBV7-8 and TRBJ2-7, with 7 bases that match TRBD2. There are 15 residues in the CDR3. Germline-derived CDR1 and CDR2 are SGHVS and FQNEAQ. V was clipped by 0 bases and J by 2 bases; unmatched bases: 4. CDR3 sequence reads: CASSLAGTNTYEQYF. Here the CDR3 DNA reads TGTGCCAGCAGCTTAGCCGGGACTAATACCTACGAGCAGTACTTC.

This clone came up a few times. The chain couples TRBV5-6 to TRBJ2-7, with 7 bases identical to TRBD2. The trim removed 4 bases at V and 4 bases at J, leaving 8 bases unmatched. This CDR3 region has 14 residues. The germline V gene encodes CDR1 SGHDT and CDR2 YYEEEE. The CDR3 DNA sequence: TGTGCCAGCAGCAGAGCGGGATTTGTTTACGAGCAGTACTTC. Translating gives CASSRAGFVYEQYF. The full variable domain, its missing parts supplied by reference TRBV5-6 and TRBJ2-7, is DAGVTQSPTHLIKTRGQQVTLRCSPKSGHDTVSWYQQALGQGPQFIFQYYEEEERQRGNFPDRFSGHQFPNYSSELNVNALLLGDSALYLCASSRAGFVYEQYFGPGTRLTVT.

The chain employs TRBV10-3 and TRBJ2-2; perhaps TRBD1 as D (6 bases). The CDR3 totals 14 residues. With 3 bases removed from V and 7 bases from J, the gap between germline ends came to 12 bases. CDR1 and CDR2 (germline): ENHRY, SYGVKD. The CDR3 coding sequence is TGTGCCATCAGTGACAGGGGAGATGGCGGGGAGCTGTTTTTT. Residues: CAISDRGDGGELFF.

V is TRBV5-4 and J is TRBJ1-1, with D perhaps matching TRBD1 (6 bases). The CDR3 is 12 amino acids. CDR1 is SGHNT and CDR2 is YYREEE in the germline V gene (reference sequence). Trimming left V 2 bases short and J 11 bases short, with 13 bases between. CDR3 amino acids: CASSLGRGNAFF. For the CDR3, the DNA is TGTGCCAGCAGCTTAGGGAGGGGGAATGCTTTCTTT.

The chain links TRBV27 to TRBJ2-1; D uncertain. Germline assignment: CDR1 MNHEY and CDR2 SMNVEV (reference sequence). The CDR3 contains 15 residues. Trimming stripped 0 bases from V and 0 bases from J, with 6 bases between. As DNA, the CDR3 is TGTGCCAGCAGTTTATCCCGGAGCTCCTACAATGAGCAGTTCTTC. This translates into CASSLSRSSYNEQFF.

The V gene is TRBV7-2, the J gene TRBJ2-1, with 7 bases identical to TRBD2. There are 16 residues in the CDR3. The V segment lost 5 bases and the J segment 4 bases; nucleotides outside the gene matches: 11. Germline loops: CDR1 SGHTA, CDR2 FQGNSA. CDR3 region: CASSRPGGGGYNEQFF. CDR3 nucleotide sequence: TGTGCCAGCAGCCGTCCGGGGGGAGGTGGGTACAATGAGCAGTTCTTC.

V gene TRBV5-5 combines with J gene TRBJ2-1; 8 bases align to TRBD1. This CDR3 has 14 residues. V lost 0 bases and J lost 7; bases outside the gene matches: 3. Per the germline V gene, CDR1 is SGHKS and CDR2 is YYEKEE (reference sequence). This CDR3 is CASSLGQGWNEQFF. In DNA, the CDR3 is TGTGCCAGCAGCTTGGGACAGGGGTGGAATGAGCAGTTCTTC.

The rearrangement joins TRBV4-1 to TRBJ1-4, with 7 bases aligning to TRBD1. The length of the CDR3 is 15 residues. V lost 4 bases, J lost 3 bases, and 5 bases stayed unmatched. In germline, CDR1 is MGHRA, CDR2 YSYEKL. In DNA, the CDR3 is TGCGCCAGCAGCCCCTTCGGGACAGCTAATGAAAAACTGTTTTTT. It translates to CASSPFGTANEKLFF.

This rearrangement joins TRBV29-1 to TRBJ1-1; D not resolved. Looked up from germline, CDR1 is SQVTM and CDR2 is ANQGSEA. The CDR3 is 12 amino acids. The V end was cut by 4 bases, the J end by 1 base, with 7 bases between. Here the CDR3 DNA reads TGCAGCGTTGGCCGGGGGAACACTGAAGCTTTCTTT. It codes for CSVGRGNTEAFF.

The gene calls are TRBV6-4 and TRBJ2-2, with a possible D match to TRBD1 (6 bases). With 6 bases removed from V and 1 base from J, the gap between germline ends came to 9 bases. The CDR3 is 14 residues long. Germline V gene lookup returns CDR1 MRHNA and CDR2 SNTAGT. CDR3 in DNA: TGTGCCAGCAGAATGGACAGGAACACCGGGGAGCTGTTTTTT. Translated, it gives CASRMDRNTGELFF.

The count of this clone is one. The chain combines TRBV2 with TRBJ2-1, with 9 bases fitting TRBD2. With V trimmed by 4 bases and J by 12 bases, 7 bases remained unmatched. Looked up from germline, CDR1 is SNHLY and CDR2 is FYNNEI. CDR3 size: 13 residues. The CDR3 region is CASSGLAAGGQFF. CDR3 bases: TGTGCCAGCAGTGGACTAGCGGCTGGGGGGCAGTTCTTC.

This clone has just one count. The chain carries TRBV5-1 and TRBJ2-4; the match to TRBD2 covers 12 bases. Trimming at V came to 6 bases and at J to 11 bases, leaving 9 bases not matched to a gene. In germline, CDR1 is SGHRS, CDR2 YFSETQ. CDR3 length: 14 amino acids. CDR3 in DNA: TGCGCCAGCACCGGGACTAGCGGGTCCCAGGTTCAGTACTTC. This encodes CASTGTSGSQVQYF.

The chain couples TRBV19 to TRBJ2-2, with TRBD2 as a possible D gene (5 bases). The CDR3 has 13 residues. Germline CDR1 LNHDA, CDR2 SQIVND (reference sequence). V was pared by 3 bases and J by 7 bases, with 9 bases between. CDR3 residues: CASSIWSGGELFF. CDR3 bases: TGTGCCAGTAGTATTTGGAGCGGCGGGGAGCTGTTTTTT.

This clone was observed once. The CDR3 DNA reads as TGTGCCAGCAGCCAAGATCAGGGAAGTGGCTACACCTTC. It yields the protein CASSQDQGSGYTF. The chain carries TRBV4-2 and TRBJ1-2, with TRBD1 as a possible D gene (5 bases). Germline assignment: CDR1 LGHNA and CDR2 YNFKEQ. The V and J ends lost 0 bases and 7 bases respectively, with 9 bases between them. CDR3 length: 13 residues.

V and J are TRBV6-5 and TRBJ2-1; possible D gene TRBD1, 6 bases. V was pared by 4 bases and J by 5 bases, with 12 bases between. Germline V gene data show CDR1 as MNHEY and CDR2 as SVGAGI. This CDR3 has 14 residues. As DNA, the CDR3 is TGTGCCAGCAGTTTCTTAGCAGGGGACAATGAGCAGTTCTTC. Translated, it gives CASSFLAGDNEQFF.